This T cell receptor beta chain was sequenced for a study of blood T cell repertoires in COVID-19. About the research overall: COVID-19 samples, acute and convalescent, were from the United States, Italy and Spain. T cells, B-cell-depleted T cells, or PBMCs supplied cDNA or gDNA.

Per the authors' pipeline: Cell counts per sample came from amplifying reference gene primers. Repertoires were generated with immunoSEQ multiplex PCR, while TCRdb's copy carries only in-frame clones and drops some. The V and J calls and the clone size are those of that table, but D and trimming were determined from the DNA. The table records 300,000 or so clones, around four fifths of them present only once. Germline CDR1 reads SGDLS; CDR2 reads YYNGEE. The CDR3 consists of 14 residues. V lost 0 bases and J lost 3, with 7 bases in between. The sequencing input was peripheral blood. The source is a woman in her 50s with active or convalescent COVID-19. J is TRBJ2-1 and V is TRBV9; maybe TRBD1 (6 bases). DNA of the CDR3: TGTGCCAGCAGCGTAGTGGACAGCTACAATGAGCAGTTCTTC. Its translation: CASSVVDSYNEQFF. The complete variable domain, with remaining parts taken from reference TRBV9 and TRBJ2-1, reads DSGVTQTPKHLITATGQRVTLRCSPRSGDLSVYWYQQSLDQGLQFLIQYYNGEERAKGNILERFSAQQFPDLHSELNLSSLELGDSALYFCASSVVDSYNEQFFGPGTRLTVL.